These 10 T cell receptor beta chains came from one sample sequenced in a study of CD8 T cells in ankylosing spondylitis. TCRdb analysed the 5' RACE reads with MiXCR anew, one entry per CDR3 protein. The sample has 250,000 to 350,000 distinct CDR3 sequences; roughly 20% are singletons. Sample: blood, either unsorted or a sorted T cell fraction (not recorded which). The receptors were gathered from a male donor with ankylosing spondylitis or in good health (not recorded which).

A few counts support this clonotype. The genes are TRBV20-1 and TRBJ2-3; 9 bases map to TRBD1. V gave up 5 bases and J gave up 6 bases; unmatched junction bases: 18. The CDR3 is 17 amino acids. Germline V gene data show CDR1 as DFQATT and CDR2 as SNEGSKA (reference sequence). DNA of the CDR3: TGCAGTGCTCCCCCCCCGGCTGGACAGGGGTTATGGGATACGCAGTATTTT. Encoded protein: CSAPPPAGQGLWDTQYF.

The rearrangement uses TRBV3-1 and TRBJ1-5; D unresolved. Trimming took off 4 bases at V and 5 bases at J, with 9 bases between the two ends. Germline V gene lookup returns CDR1 LGHDT and CDR2 YNNKEL (reference sequence). The CDR3 extends over 13 amino acids. Here the CDR3 reads CASSPGMDQPQHF. Written as DNA, the CDR3 is TGTGCCAGCAGCCCCGGAATGGATCAGCCCCAGCATTTT.

This chain joins TRBV11-2 and TRBJ1-3; 7 bases line up with TRBD1. Germline values: CDR1 SGHAT, CDR2 FQNNGV. The junction had 7 bases not matched to a gene; V was cut back by 5 bases and J by 0 bases. The CDR3 has 16 residues. The CDR3 loop is CASSAKRGPSGNTIYF. For the CDR3, the DNA is TGTGCCAGCAGCGCAAAGAGGGGGCCCTCTGGAAACACCATATATTTT.

This clonotype has at least ten counts. V gene TRBV11-3 combines with J gene TRBJ2-1; possible D gene TRBD2, 5 bases. Germline assignment: CDR1 SGHNT and CDR2 YENEEA. The CDR3 sequence is 11 residues long. The germline V and J ends were trimmed by 1 base and 12 bases, with 7 bases remaining between them. The CDR3 DNA is TGTGCCAGCAGCTTAGTGCGGGCGCAGTTCTTC. Its protein product is CASSLVRAQFF.

There are many counts of this clonotype. Written as DNA, the CDR3 is TGCGCCAGCAGCAAAACAGGGAGTGGAGAGACCCAGTACTTC. It specifies CASSKTGSGETQYF. The chain joins TRBV5-1 to TRBJ2-5; a possible D gene is TRBD1 (6 bases). Trimming pared 4 bases from V and 4 bases from J, leaving 14 bases between. This CDR3 has 14 residues. From germline, CDR1 is SGHRS and CDR2 YFSETQ.

This clonotype was counted a few times. The CDR3 DNA sequence: TGCGCCAGCAGCGTGCTAGCGGGGGGCCAAGATACGCAGTATTTT. Translated: CASSVLAGGQDTQYF. The chain carries TRBV5-1 and TRBJ2-3; 11 positions agree with TRBD2. Germline assignment: CDR1 SGHRS and CDR2 YFSETQ. With V trimmed by 4 bases and J by 5 bases, 6 bases remained unmatched. This CDR3 comprises 15 residues.

This clonotype occurred many times. J is TRBJ2-4 and V is TRBV11-2; tentatively, D is TRBD1 or TRBD2 (6 bases each). This CDR3 has 13 amino acids. Germline lookup yields CDR1 SGHAT and CDR2 FQNNGV. The germline V and J ends were trimmed by 0 bases and 8 bases, with 8 bases remaining between them. The CDR3 sequence: CASSLDRGDIQYF. CDR3 nucleotides: TGTGCCAGCAGCTTAGATAGGGGGGACATTCAGTACTTC.

This chain uses TRBV29-1 with TRBJ2-1, with TRBD2 as a possible D gene (5 bases). The length of the CDR3 is 12 residues. CDR1 and CDR2 (germline): SQVTM, ANQGSEA. The V end lost 7 bases, the J end lost 6 bases, and 13 bases lay between the germline ends. In nucleotides, the CDR3 is TGCAGCGGCGCTTTGGGGAGCAATGAGCAGTTCTTC. This encodes CSGALGSNEQFF.

This clonotype was recorded many times. V is TRBV24-1 and J is TRBJ2-1, with 9 bases identical to TRBD2. V was pared by 5 bases and J by 2 bases, with 3 bases of the junction left unmatched. Per the germline V gene, CDR1 is KGHDR and CDR2 is SFDVKD. CDR3 length: 15 amino acids. The DNA for the CDR3 is TGTGCCACCAGTGTCGCGGGAGGGGCCTACAATGAGCAGTTCTTC. Translating it yields CATSVAGGAYNEQFF.

The sample holds a few counts of this clonotype. This rearrangement joins TRBV3-1 to TRBJ2-1; 7 bases are shared with TRBD2. The CDR3 consists of 12 residues. Trimming at V came to 4 bases and at J to 7 bases, leaving 1 base not matched to a gene. Germline CDR1 and CDR2: LGHDT and YNNKEL (reference sequence). The CDR3 DNA reads TGTGCCAGCAGCCCGGGGGGAAATGAGCAGTTCTTC. Translation gives CASSPGGNEQFF.